Following are 18 T cell receptor beta chains from one sample sequenced in a study of cytomegalovirus exposure and HLA in healthy donors. Profiled with immunoSEQ multiplex PCR; TCRdb holds only in-frame clones, not every one. The profile shows approximately 120,000 clones, about nine tenths of them singletons. Sample: PBMCs. These receptors originate from a young woman in good health and CMV-seronegative.

J is TRBJ1-1 and V is TRBV15; D gene unclear. Germline CDR1 LNHNV, CDR2 YYDKDF (reference sequence). The CDR3 contains 17 residues. Trimming took 0 bases from V and 1 from J, leaving 15 bases between them. The CDR3 DNA is TGTGCCACCAGCAGAGAGAAGGAGAGTTATGCGAACACTGAAGCTTTCTTT. Residues: CATSREKESYANTEAFF.

The V call is TRBV18, the J call TRBJ1-1; the match to TRBD1 covers 7 bases. With 4 bases clipped from V and 7 bases from J, the junction kept 3 bases outside the gene matches. This CDR3 comprises 12 residues. Germline V lookup: CDR1 KGHSH, CDR2 LQKENI. The CDR3 here is CASSHDRVEAFF. CDR3 nucleotide sequence: TGTGCCAGCTCACACGACAGGGTTGAAGCTTTCTTT.

CDR3 in amino acids: CASSLGTGGWNSPLHF. CDR3 DNA sequence: TGTGCCAGCAGCTTAGGGACAGGGGGTTGGAATTCACCCCTCCACTTT. This chain uses TRBV7-6 with TRBJ1-6, with 10 positions matching TRBD1. The CDR3 has 16 residues. CDR1 and CDR2 (germline): SGHVS, FNYEAQ. V shed 1 base, J shed 7 bases, and the junction held 4 bases outside the gene matches.

This chain joins TRBV19 and TRBJ1-3, with D unresolved. CDR3 length equals 16 residues. Trimming cost V 3 bases and J 0 bases, with 12 bases left between them. Germline CDR1 and CDR2: LNHDA and SQIVND (reference sequence). The CDR3 spells CASSMPAQASGNTIYF. CDR3 sequence (DNA): TGTGCCAGTAGTATGCCCGCCCAAGCCTCTGGAAACACCATATATTTT.

The chain has TRBV7-9 and TRBJ2-3; unclear D gene. Germline V lookup: CDR1 SEHNR, CDR2 FQNEAQ (reference sequence). Trimming shortened V by 5 bases and J by 0 bases, and 12 bases separated the two germline ends. The CDR3 is 15 residues long. CDR3 residues: CASSRLRWSTDTQYF. In DNA, the CDR3 is TGTGCCAGCAGCCGTTTGCGGTGGAGCACAGATACGCAGTATTTT.

This clone was found once. This chain uses TRBV14 with TRBJ1-2, with TRBD1 matching over 7 bases. This CDR3 is 15 amino acids long. With 0 bases clipped from V and 3 bases from J, the junction kept 4 bases outside the gene matches. Germline lookup yields CDR1 SGHDN and CDR2 FVKESK. The CDR3 nucleotides read TGTGCCAGCAGCCAAGACACACAGGGGCACTATGGCTACACCTTC. Its protein is CASSQDTQGHYGYTF.

The V and J genes are TRBV9 and TRBJ2-1; 9 bases are a match to TRBD2. V trimming: 0 bases; J trimming: 10 bases; junction bases outside the gene matches: 2. Per germline, CDR1 SGDLS and CDR2 YYNGEE. The length of the CDR3 is 13 residues. CDR3 in amino acids: CASSVALAGEQFF. The DNA for the CDR3 is TGTGCCAGCAGCGTAGCGCTAGCGGGAGAGCAGTTCTTC. Looking up the rest from reference TRBV9 and TRBJ2-1 gives the full variable domain: DSGVTQTPKHLITATGQRVTLRCSPRSGDLSVYWYQQSLDQGLQFLIQYYNGEERAKGNILERFSAQQFPDLHSELNLSSLELGDSALYFCASSVALAGEQFFGPGTRLTVL.

This chain connects TRBV7-2 to TRBJ2-5; the match to TRBD2 covers 7 bases. V was pared by 5 bases and J by 5 bases, with 8 bases of the junction left unmatched. The CDR3 covers 14 residues. Germline V lookup: CDR1 SGHTA, CDR2 FQGNSA. The DNA for the CDR3 is TGTGCCAGCAGCCCCCAGCTGGGGGGGGAGACCCAGTACTTC. It codes for CASSPQLGGETQYF.

The chain has TRBV7-2 and TRBJ2-7; TRBD1 matches 11 bases. The CDR3 sequence is 18 residues long. V dropped 4 bases and J dropped 2; count of bases not matched to a gene: 13. The germline V gene has CDR1 SGHTA and CDR2 FQGNSA. CDR3 sequence (DNA): TGTGCCAGCAGCTCTATCAGCGGGACAGGGGGGGGGACCTACGAGCAGTACTTC. Translated, it gives CASSSISGTGGGTYEQYF.

This clone appeared a single time. The rearrangement uses TRBV28 and TRBJ1-2; D may be TRBD1 (5 bases). Per germline, CDR1 MDHEN and CDR2 SYDVKM. V lost 5 bases and J 2 bases, leaving 18 bases between the germline ends. The CDR3 has 16 residues. The CDR3 protein is CASSPNRQRLNYGYTF. CDR3 DNA: TGTGCCAGCAGTCCGAACCGACAGAGATTAAACTATGGCTACACCTTC.

This sequence joins TRBV7-6 and TRBJ2-7; D possibly corresponds to TRBD2 (5 bases). Germline V CDR1 and CDR2: SGHVS, FNYEAQ. V was shortened by 1 base and J by 2 bases, with 9 bases between the two germline ends. The CDR3 has 14 amino acids. The CDR3 DNA sequence: TGTGCCAGCAGCTTAGAGGACGGGACCTACGAGCAGTACTTC. Translation gives CASSLEDGTYEQYF.

The chain carries TRBV6-5 and TRBJ2-3, with 10 bases fitting TRBD2. Germline V CDR1 and CDR2: MNHEY, SVGAGI. J gave up 4 bases and V 6 bases, and 4 bases lay outside the gene matches. The CDR3 totals 14 residues. The CDR3 region has the DNA TGTGCCAGCAGCCAGCGGGAGGGCCCAGATACGCAGTATTTT. It specifies CASSQREGPDTQYF.

The V gene is TRBV30, the J gene TRBJ2-1; D is undetermined. Germline-derived CDR1 and CDR2 are GTSNPN and SVGIG (reference sequence). V was clipped by 7 bases and J by 2 bases, with 12 bases between them. The CDR3 is 13 residues long. The CDR3 DNA reads TGTGCCTACGGAGAGCTAACCTACAATGAGCAGTTCTTC. Amino acids: CAYGELTYNEQFF.

The V and J genes are TRBV11-1 and TRBJ2-7, with D possibly TRBD1 on 6 matching bases. The CDR3 has 16 residues. The ends were cut back, 2 bases at V and 4 bases at J, with 18 bases in the middle. CDR1 is SGHAT and CDR2 is FQDESV in the germline V gene (reference sequence). The CDR3 region is CASSLLPGHHLYEQYF. CDR3 bases: TGTGCCAGCAGCTTATTACCGGGACACCACCTTTACGAGCAGTACTTC.

The chain links TRBV30 to TRBJ2-1; TRBD1 might be the D (5 bases). CDR1 is GTSNPN, CDR2 SVGIG, per germline (reference sequence). The V gene lost 3 bases and the J gene lost 0 bases, with 6 bases spanning the gap. The CDR3 runs to 13 residues. The CDR3: CAWRGDSYNEQFF. CDR3 bases: TGTGCCTGGAGAGGGGACTCCTACAATGAGCAGTTCTTC. The full variable domain, its missing parts supplied by reference TRBV30 and TRBJ2-1, is SQTIHQWPATLVQPVGSPLSLECTVEGTSNPNLYWYRQAAGRGLQLLFYSVGIGQISSEVPQNLSASRPQDRQFILSSKKLLLSDSGFYLCAWRGDSYNEQFFGPGTRLTVL.

CDR3 protein: CASSLNFEQYF. In DNA, the CDR3 is TGTGCCAGCAGCCTAAATTTCGAGCAGTACTTC. This sequence joins TRBV5-4 and TRBJ2-7; D is undetermined. The CDR3 runs 11 residues. Trimming removed 4 bases from V and 6 bases from J, with 8 bases in between. Germline-derived CDR1 and CDR2 are SGHNT and YYREEE (reference sequence).

In DNA, the CDR3 is TGCGCCAGCAGCTTCTCAGGCAGTGGTAACTATGGCTACACCTTC. As protein: CASSFSGSGNYGYTF. The genes are TRBV5-1 and TRBJ1-2; no reliable D call. The CDR3 totals 15 residues. Trimming stripped 2 bases from V and 1 base from J, with 12 bases between. From germline, CDR1 is SGHRS and CDR2 YFSETQ.

CDR3 residues: CASRDRDHEQYF. CDR3 sequence (DNA): TGCGCCAGCAGGGACAGGGACCACGAGCAGTACTTC. The J gene is TRBJ2-7, the V gene TRBV5-1, with 8 bases identical to TRBD1. With 5 bases clipped from V and 5 bases from J, the junction kept 3 bases outside the gene matches. The CDR3 covers 12 residues. Germline V lookup: CDR1 SGHRS, CDR2 YFSETQ.